A selection of T cell receptor beta chains follows, all from one sample in a study of OX40 agonist ivuxolimab in advanced cancers. Produced via immunoSEQ multiplex PCR; TCRdb's table is partial and in-frame only. The table shows tens of thousands of clones, with roughly 90% occurring only once. This sample comprised CD4+ or CD8+ T cells sorted from blood, obtained in a trial of the OX40 agonist ivuxolimab. Source of these receptors: an adult with an advanced solid tumor such as melanoma, head and neck, liver or kidney cancer. CDR3s leave out the opening cysteine and the closing phenylalanine or tryptophan.

TRBV5-1	TRBJ2-3	13	ASSLQGRRTDTQY
TRBV19	TRBJ1-5	13	ASSIASGGNQPQH
TRBV5-1	TRBJ2-5	12	ASSVGTVQETQY
TRBV19	TRBJ1-2	12	ASRPRDRGGGYT
TRBV5-4	TRBJ2-2	13	ASSYRQGNTGELF
TRBV30	TRBJ2-7	12	AWDWASGLGEQY
TRBV10-1	TRBJ1-3	13	ASSPDRLSGNTIY
TRBV18	TRBJ1-1	15	ASSPPLGIGVNTEAF
TRBV29-1	TRBJ1-5	10	SVEDPGQPQH
TRBV7-3	TRBJ2-5	14	ASSLTGGGVQETQY
TRBV5-1	TRBJ2-3	13	ASSLEVRDLDTQY
TRBV11-2	TRBJ1-4	13	ASSPTGTGGVKLF
TRBV9	TRBJ1-4	13	ASSVQGAQAEKLF
TRBV28	TRBJ1-3	12	ATIRTGGGNTIY
TRBV28	TRBJ2-4	16	ASSLSASGSGAKNIQY
TRBV2	TRBJ1-5	11	ASSDSRSQPQH
TRBV5-4	TRBJ2-2	14	ASSRGSGSNTGELF
TRBV6-5	TRBJ1-2	13	ASAVRPQDNYGYT
TRBV14	TRBJ1-3	12	ASSQDFSGNTIY
TRBV10-3	TRBJ2-5	12	AIRAEGGRETQY
TRBV5-6	TRBJ1-1	12	ASSLARGNTEAF
TRBV29-1	TRBJ1-5	11	SAGQGNNQPQH
TRBV5-4	TRBJ1-4	12	ASSLGQMSEKLF
TRBV19	TRBJ2-5	14	ASSINPSGSQETQY
TRBV10-3	TRBJ2-7	10	ASREKLDEQY
TRBV19	TRBJ1-4	14	ASSFSGQMNNEKLF
TRBV6-1	TRBJ1-2	10	ASSEGNYGYT
TRBV6-6	TRBJ2-1	13	ASSALAGVSGEQF
TRBV5-1	TRBJ1-2	11	ASSRDRGYGYT
TRBV30	TRBJ1-1	12	AWSSRAVGTEAF
TRBV5-6	TRBJ2-7	11	ASSLAWAYEQY
TRBV19	TRBJ2-3	13	ASSLGDGVGDTQY
TRBV19	TRBJ2-2	12	ASIDRGGTGELF
TRBV30	TRBJ1-1	12	AWSVVLSGTEAF
TRBV2	TRBJ1-1	11	ASSLRENTEAF
TRBV6-6	TRBJ2-3	13	ASSYSATSTDTQY
TRBV6-6	TRBJ1-5	12	ASNSVEGNQPQH
TRBV28	TRBJ1-4	12	ASSGGGHNEKLF
TRBV7-3	TRBJ2-2	15	ASSSSGTGRNTGELF
TRBV7-8	TRBJ2-7	14	ASSSRRLAGAYEQY
TRBV19	TRBJ2-3	10	ASSSPTDTQY
TRBV5-4	TRBJ2-5	13	ASSWGDLRQETQY
TRBV19	TRBJ2-2	13	ASSIFGGPTGELF
TRBV10-1	TRBJ2-7	11	ASSLGQIYEQY
TRBV18	TRBJ1-1	11	ASSPTADTEAF
TRBV2	TRBJ1-4	12	ASSQGNQNEKLF